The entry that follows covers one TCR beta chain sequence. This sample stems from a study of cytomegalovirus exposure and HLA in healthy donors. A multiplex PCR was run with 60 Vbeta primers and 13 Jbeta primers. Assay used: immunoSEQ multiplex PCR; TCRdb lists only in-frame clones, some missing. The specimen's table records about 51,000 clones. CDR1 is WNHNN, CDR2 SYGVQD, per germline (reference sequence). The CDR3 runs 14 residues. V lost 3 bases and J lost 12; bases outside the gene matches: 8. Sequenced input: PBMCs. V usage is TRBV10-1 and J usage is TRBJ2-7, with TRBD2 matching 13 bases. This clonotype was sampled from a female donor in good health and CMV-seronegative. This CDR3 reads CASSDRGLAGPMYF. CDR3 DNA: TGCGCCAGCAGTGACAGGGGACTAGCGGGACCAATGTACTTC.